The 29 T cell receptor beta chains below were found in one sample sequenced in a study of CXCR3-negative and CXCR3-positive naive CD8 T cells. Their antigens are not known. With UMI labels, 5' RACE was used to prepare the TRB cDNA libraries. TCRdb re-called the 5' RACE reads and gives one entry per CDR3 protein, without DNA. The sample totals approximately 120,000 distinct CDR3 sequences. The study's findings and limits: CXCR3-positive naive cells had more hydrophobic TRB CDR3s than CXCR3-negative naive cells.

The sequenced sample consisted of naive CXCR3+ CD8+ T cells from blood. Subset: CD45RO-CCR7+CD27+CD95- naive CD8+ T cells expressing CXCR3 (TNR3+). These TCRs come from a human donor in good health. Some clones in this sample may be carry-over from other donors' samples.

This chain joins TRBV27 and TRBJ1-5; TCRdb proposes TRBD1, but this gene call is untestable without DNA. Germline V gene lookup returns CDR1 MNHEY and CDR2 SMNVEV (reference sequence). The CDR3 consists of 16 residues. The CDR3 sequence: CASSPNHPRLNQPQHF.

The rearrangement joins TRBV6-6 to TRBJ2-3; TCRdb indicates TRBD1, and absent DNA this call remains unverified. Germline CDR1 MNHNY, CDR2 SVGAGI (reference sequence). The CDR3 length is 13 residues. The CDR3 loop is CASSRGPPDTQYF.

The V gene is TRBV19, the J gene TRBJ2-3; TCRdb picks TRBD1, but there is no DNA to check that call. Germline values: CDR1 LNHDA, CDR2 SQIVND (reference sequence). This CDR3 region has 15 residues. The CDR3: CASSIGSGSGGSQYF.

The gene calls are TRBV4-2 and TRBJ1-3; TCRdb returns TRBD1, unconfirmable since there is no DNA. This CDR3 spans 16 amino acids. CDR1 is LGHNA and CDR2 is YNFKEQ in the germline V gene. The CDR3 is CASSQDLDREIRPIYF.

The chain links TRBV11-2 to TRBJ2-1; TCRdb indicates TRBD2, and absent DNA this call remains unverified. Germline CDR1 SGHAT, CDR2 FQNNGV. The CDR3 spans 13 residues. The CDR3 loop is CASSFAGADEQFF.

V usage is TRBV28 and J usage is TRBJ2-7; lacking DNA, the TRBD2 call made by TCRdb goes unchecked. Germline V gene sequence: CDR1 MDHEN, CDR2 SYDVKM. This CDR3 contains 21 residues. The chain's CDR3 is CASSFGGDSLPSIPSSYEQYF.

The chain has TRBV5-1 and TRBJ2-1; absent DNA, TCRdb's TRBD2 call cannot be checked. The length of the CDR3 is 17 residues. Per the germline V gene, CDR1 is SGHRS and CDR2 is YFSETQ. The CDR3 loop is CASSLTGTSGMGNEQFF. Combining the CDR3 with reference TRBV5-1 and TRBJ2-1 gives the whole variable domain KAGVTQTPRYLIKTRGQQVTLSCSPISGHRSVSWYQQTPGQGLQFLFEYFSETQRNKGNFPGRFSGRQFSNSRSEMNVSTLELGDSALYLCASSLTGTSGMGNEQFFGPGTRLTVL.

The gene calls are TRBV11-2 and TRBJ1-2; checking the TCRdb D call of TRBD1 is not possible without DNA. The germline CDR1 and CDR2 sequences are SGHAT and FQNNGV. This CDR3 is built from 14 residues. The CDR3: CASISAAGMRSYTF.

This chain links TRBV11-2 with TRBJ2-2; the D gene TCRdb calls, TRBD2, cannot be checked with no DNA. CDR1 and CDR2 (germline): SGHAT, FQNNGV. The CDR3 is 18 residues long. The CDR3 loop is CASSHLTGLAGIAGELFF.

The chain carries TRBV20-1 and TRBJ1-2; TCRdb names TRBD1, which stays unverified in the absence of DNA. The CDR3 is 14 residues long. Germline CDR1 reads DFQATT; CDR2 reads SNEGSKA (reference sequence). Here the CDR3 reads CSAVLTQEAYGYTF.

The rearrangement uses TRBV5-1 and TRBJ2-1; absent DNA, TCRdb's TRBD2 call cannot be checked. This CDR3 is 16 amino acids long. CDR1 and CDR2 from the germline V gene are SGHRS and YFSETQ. The CDR3 loop is CASSFSTSGSYYEQFF. Full variable domain (rest looked up from reference TRBV5-1 and TRBJ2-1): KAGVTQTPRYLIKTRGQQVTLSCSPISGHRSVSWYQQTPGQGLQFLFEYFSETQRNKGNFPGRFSGRQFSNSRSEMNVSTLELGDSALYLCASSFSTSGSYYEQFFGPGTRLTVL.

The J gene is TRBJ2-2, the V gene TRBV9; absent DNA, TCRdb's TRBD2 call cannot be checked. Germline loops: CDR1 SGDLS, CDR2 YYNGEE. The CDR3 contains 16 residues. CDR3 sequence: CASSASGGYNTGELFF.

The J gene is TRBJ1-1, the V gene TRBV7-8; TCRdb outputs TRBD1, but without DNA this stays unchecked. CDR3 length: 14 amino acids. Germline CDR1 is SGHVS and CDR2 is FQNEAQ. CDR3 in amino acids: CASSRDRGNTEAFF.

The rearrangement joins TRBV7-9 to TRBJ1-1; the TCRdb call, TRBD1, lacks DNA for checking. The CDR3 covers 14 residues. In germline, CDR1 is SEHNR, CDR2 FQNEAQ (reference sequence). This CDR3 is CASSLSTGGTEAFF. The complete variable domain, with remaining parts taken from reference TRBV7-9 and TRBJ1-1, reads DTGVSQNPRHKITKRGQNVTFRCDPISEHNRLYWYRQTLGQGPEFLTYFQNEAQLEKSRLLSDRFSAERPKGSFSTLEIQRTEQGDSAMYLCASSLSTGGTEAFFGQGTRLTVV.

The genes are TRBV14 and TRBJ1-1; TCRdb returns TRBD1, unconfirmable since there is no DNA. CDR1 is SGHDN, CDR2 FVKESK, per germline. The CDR3 is made up of 19 amino acids. Here the CDR3 reads CASSQDLIGDSILNTEAFF.

The chain carries TRBV6-2 or TRBV6-3 and TRBJ2-5. CDR1 and CDR2 from the germline V gene are MNHEY and SVGEGT. CDR3 size: 14 residues. The CDR3 is CASSPGLVQETQYF.

The chain carries TRBV7-9 and TRBJ1-5; TCRdb indicates TRBD1, and absent DNA this call remains unverified. The CDR3 runs to 14 residues. Germline V gene lookup returns CDR1 SEHNR and CDR2 FQNEAQ (reference sequence). The chain's CDR3 is CASTPGGYNQPQHF. Full variable domain (rest looked up from reference TRBV7-9 and TRBJ1-5): DTGVSQNPRHKITKRGQNVTFRCDPISEHNRLYWYRQTLGQGPEFLTYFQNEAQLEKSRLLSDRFSAERPKGSFSTLEIQRTEQGDSAMYLCASTPGGYNQPQHFGDGTRLSIL.

The chain recombines TRBV12-3 or TRBV12-4 with TRBJ2-1; TCRdb picks TRBD1, but there is no DNA to check that call. The CDR3 has 17 residues. The CDR3 spells CASSLGGPGQGKNEQFF.

V and J are TRBV3-1 and TRBJ2-5. Germline lookup yields CDR1 LGHDT and CDR2 YNNKEL (reference sequence). The CDR3 sequence is 15 residues long. CDR3 region: CASSQPLTGWETQYF.

V usage is TRBV20-1 and J usage is TRBJ2-2. This CDR3 has 14 residues. CDR1 and CDR2 from the germline V gene are DFQATT and SNEGSKA (reference sequence). The CDR3 spells CSATHLANTGELFF.

The chain combines TRBV29-1 with TRBJ2-1. CDR3 length: 12 amino acids. The germline gives CDR1 SQVTM, CDR2 ANQGSEA. CDR3 protein: CSVHDKYNEQFF.

This chain connects TRBV4-1 to TRBJ2-1; absent DNA, TCRdb's TRBD2 call cannot be checked. Germline CDR1 is MGHRA and CDR2 is YSYEKL. This CDR3 comprises 19 residues. CDR3: CASSQSPPPGLTSYNEQFF.

This chain links TRBV5-1 with TRBJ1-1; TCRdb selects TRBD1, and the lack of DNA leaves this call unchecked. The CDR3 contains 14 residues. CDR1 SGHRS and CDR2 YFSETQ come from the germline V gene. The CDR3 sequence: CASSLVPDRVEAFF.

The chain links TRBV28 to TRBJ2-7; the D call from TCRdb, TRBD2, cannot be confirmed without DNA. The CDR3 covers 16 residues. Germline V gene lookup returns CDR1 MDHEN and CDR2 SYDVKM. This chain's CDR3 is CASSLIRTSGTYEQYF.

V gene TRBV7-9 combines with J gene TRBJ1-2; TCRdb reports TRBD1, a call that lacks DNA to check it against. Germline values: CDR1 SEHNR, CDR2 FQNEAQ (reference sequence). This CDR3 has 11 residues. The CDR3 region is CASCLDRGYTF.

This chain links TRBV11-1 with TRBJ2-5; the TCRdb D gene call, TRBD2, has no DNA to confirm it. Germline V gene data show CDR1 as SGHAT and CDR2 as FQDESV (reference sequence). This CDR3 has 16 amino acids. This CDR3 reads CASSHGLAAYQETQYF.

The chain has TRBV5-4 and TRBJ2-7. Germline CDR1 reads SGHNT; CDR2 reads YYREEE (reference sequence). There are 12 residues in the CDR3. CDR3 amino acids: CASTDRLEEQYF.

The gene calls are TRBV20-1 and TRBJ2-5. CDR1 and CDR2 from the germline V gene are DFQATT and SNEGSKA (reference sequence). The CDR3 runs 11 residues. The CDR3 here is CSAMGTPIGYF.

The chain recombines TRBV12-3 or TRBV12-4 with TRBJ2-7; TCRdb designates TRBD2, a call that cannot be tested without DNA. The CDR3 loop spans 15 amino acids. CDR3 region: CASSSLTSGSYEQYF.